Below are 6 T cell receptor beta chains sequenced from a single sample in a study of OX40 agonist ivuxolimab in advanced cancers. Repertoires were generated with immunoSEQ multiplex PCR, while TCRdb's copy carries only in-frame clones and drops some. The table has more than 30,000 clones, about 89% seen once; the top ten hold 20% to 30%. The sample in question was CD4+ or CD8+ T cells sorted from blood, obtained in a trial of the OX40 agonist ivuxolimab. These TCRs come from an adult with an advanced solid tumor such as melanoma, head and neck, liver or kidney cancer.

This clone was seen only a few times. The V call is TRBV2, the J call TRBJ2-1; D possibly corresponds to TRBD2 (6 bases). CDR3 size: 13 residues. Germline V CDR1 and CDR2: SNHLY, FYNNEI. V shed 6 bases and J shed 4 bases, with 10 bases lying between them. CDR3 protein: CASRGLNYNEQFF. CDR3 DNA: TGTGCCAGCAGGGGACTCAATTACAATGAGCAGTTCTTC. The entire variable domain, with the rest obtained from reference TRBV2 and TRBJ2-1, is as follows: EPEVTQTPSHQVTQMGQEVILRCVPISNHLYFYWYRQILGQKVEFLVSFYNNEISEKSEIFDDQFSVERPDGSNFTLKIRSTKLEDSAMYFCASRGLNYNEQFFGPGTRLTVL.

Written as DNA, the CDR3 is TGTGCCAGCAGTCCCGGGACAGGGTCCTGGGGCTACACCTTC. Its translation is CASSPGTGSWGYTF. The chain joins TRBV6-5 to TRBJ1-2; 9 nucleotides agree with TRBD1. Germline loops: CDR1 MNHEY, CDR2 SVGAGI. V lost 5 bases, J lost 8 bases, and 9 bases stayed unmatched. This CDR3 is built from 14 residues.

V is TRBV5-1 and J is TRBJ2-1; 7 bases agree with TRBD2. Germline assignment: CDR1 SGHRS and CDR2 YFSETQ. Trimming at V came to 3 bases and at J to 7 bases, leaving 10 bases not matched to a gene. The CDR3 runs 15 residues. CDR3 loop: CASSSRTRSGNEQFF. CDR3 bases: TGCGCCAGCAGCTCCAGGACTAGGTCCGGTAATGAGCAGTTCTTC.

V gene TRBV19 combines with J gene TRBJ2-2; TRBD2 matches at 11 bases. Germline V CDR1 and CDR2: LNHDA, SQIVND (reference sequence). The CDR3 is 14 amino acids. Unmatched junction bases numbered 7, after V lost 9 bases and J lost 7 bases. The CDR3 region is CASDSGRADGELFF. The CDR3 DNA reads TGTGCCAGCGATAGCGGGAGGGCGGACGGGGAGCTGTTTTTT.

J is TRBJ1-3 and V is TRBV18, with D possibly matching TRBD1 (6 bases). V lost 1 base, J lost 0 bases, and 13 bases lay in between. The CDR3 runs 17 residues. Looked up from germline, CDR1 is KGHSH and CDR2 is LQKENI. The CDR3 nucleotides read TGTGCCAGCTCACCACGGATCGGGGGCCGCTCTGGAAACACCATATATTTT. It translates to CASSPRIGGRSGNTIYF.

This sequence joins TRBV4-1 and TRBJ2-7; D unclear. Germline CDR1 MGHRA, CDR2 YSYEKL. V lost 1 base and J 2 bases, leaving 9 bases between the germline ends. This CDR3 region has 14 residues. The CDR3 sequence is CASSQGISTYEQYF. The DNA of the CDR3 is TGCGCCAGCAGCCAAGGGATATCAACCTACGAGCAGTACTTC.